This TCR beta chain was captured in a study of blood T cell repertoires in COVID-19. At the level of the study: Acute and convalescent COVID-19 specimens originated in the United States, Italy and Spain. PBMCs, B-cell-depleted T cells, or T cells were the source of the cDNA or gDNA that made up the material.

CDR1 and CDR2 (germline): MNHEY, SMNVEV (reference sequence). V trimming: 2 bases; J trimming: 2 bases; junction bases outside the gene matches: 3. The CDR3 covers 15 residues. In the original workflow: The assay estimated nucleated cells by amplifying reference gene primers. The method was immunoSEQ multiplex PCR; TCRdb's version includes in-frame clones alone and lacks a portion of them. That table is the source of V, J and clone size, and D and trimming were worked out from the DNA. This table has more than 65,000 clones, roughly four fifths appearing once. This sequence originates from a woman aged 80 or older with active or convalescent COVID-19. Sequenced sample: peripheral blood. This sequence joins TRBV27 and TRBJ2-7; 10 nucleotides line up with TRBD1. The CDR3, as DNA: TGTGCCAGCAGTTTAGTGGGACAGGGGACCTACGAGCAGTACTTC. Amino acids: CASSLVGQGTYEQYF.